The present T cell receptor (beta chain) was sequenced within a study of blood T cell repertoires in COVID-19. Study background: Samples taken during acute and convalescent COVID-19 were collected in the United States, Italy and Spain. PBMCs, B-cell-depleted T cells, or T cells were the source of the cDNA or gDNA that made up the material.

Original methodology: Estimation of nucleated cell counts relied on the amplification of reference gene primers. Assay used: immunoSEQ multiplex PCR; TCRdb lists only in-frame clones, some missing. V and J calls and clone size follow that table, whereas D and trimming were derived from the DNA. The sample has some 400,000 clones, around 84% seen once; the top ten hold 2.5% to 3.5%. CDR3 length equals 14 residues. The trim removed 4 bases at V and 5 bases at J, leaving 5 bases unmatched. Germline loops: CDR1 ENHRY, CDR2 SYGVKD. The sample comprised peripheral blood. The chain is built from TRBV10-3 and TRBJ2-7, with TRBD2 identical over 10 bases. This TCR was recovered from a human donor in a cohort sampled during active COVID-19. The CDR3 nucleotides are TGTGCCATCAGTGCACTAGCGGGATATAACGAGCAGTACTTC. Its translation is CAISALAGYNEQYF.